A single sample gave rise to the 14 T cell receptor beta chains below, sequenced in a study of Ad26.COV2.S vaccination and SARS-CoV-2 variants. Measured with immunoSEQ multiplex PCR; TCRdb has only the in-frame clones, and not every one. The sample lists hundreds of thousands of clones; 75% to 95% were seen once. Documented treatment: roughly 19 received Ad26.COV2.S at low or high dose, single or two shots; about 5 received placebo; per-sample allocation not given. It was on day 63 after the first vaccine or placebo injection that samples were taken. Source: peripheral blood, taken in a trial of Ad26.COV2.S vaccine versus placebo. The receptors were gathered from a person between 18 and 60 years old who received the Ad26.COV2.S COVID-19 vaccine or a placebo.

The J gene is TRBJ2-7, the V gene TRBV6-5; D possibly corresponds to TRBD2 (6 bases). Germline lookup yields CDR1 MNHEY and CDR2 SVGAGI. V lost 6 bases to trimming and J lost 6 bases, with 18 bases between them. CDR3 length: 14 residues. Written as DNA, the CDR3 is TGTGCCAGCAGCCACCCCCCCGAGGGAGGCGAGCAGTACTTC. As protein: CASSHPPEGGEQYF.

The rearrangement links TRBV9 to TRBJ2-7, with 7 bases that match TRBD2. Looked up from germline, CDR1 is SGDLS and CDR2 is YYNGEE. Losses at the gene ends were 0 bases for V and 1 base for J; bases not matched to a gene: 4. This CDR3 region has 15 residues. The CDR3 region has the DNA TGTGCCAGCAGCGTAGAGGGGCGGGAGTCCTACGAGCAGTACTTC. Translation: CASSVEGRESYEQYF.

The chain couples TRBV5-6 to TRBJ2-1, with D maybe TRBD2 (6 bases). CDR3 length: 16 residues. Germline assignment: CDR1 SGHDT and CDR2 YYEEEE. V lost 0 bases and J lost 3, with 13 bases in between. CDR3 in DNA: TGTGCCAGCAGCTTGGGCGGGACCCCCTACTACAATGAGCAGTTCTTC. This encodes CASSLGGTPYYNEQFF.

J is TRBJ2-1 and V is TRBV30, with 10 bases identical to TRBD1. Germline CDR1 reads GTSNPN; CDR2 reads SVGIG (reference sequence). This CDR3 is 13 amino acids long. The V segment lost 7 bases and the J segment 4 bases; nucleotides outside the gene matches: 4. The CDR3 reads CAYRDRGYNEQFF. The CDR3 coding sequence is TGTGCCTACCGGGACAGGGGTTACAATGAGCAGTTCTTC.

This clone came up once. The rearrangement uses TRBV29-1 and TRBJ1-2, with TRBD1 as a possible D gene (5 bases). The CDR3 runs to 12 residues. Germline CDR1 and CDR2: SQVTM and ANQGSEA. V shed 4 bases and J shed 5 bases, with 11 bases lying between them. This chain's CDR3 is CSVAPGKYGYTF. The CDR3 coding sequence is TGCAGCGTTGCTCCAGGGAAGTATGGCTACACCTTC.

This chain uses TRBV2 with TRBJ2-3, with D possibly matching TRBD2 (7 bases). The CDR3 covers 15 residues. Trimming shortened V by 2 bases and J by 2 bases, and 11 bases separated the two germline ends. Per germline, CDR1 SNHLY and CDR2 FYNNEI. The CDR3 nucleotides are TGTGCCAGCAGTGAAAGGGGGGGGGACACAGATACGCAGTATTTT. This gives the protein CASSERGGDTDTQYF.

As DNA, the CDR3 is TGTGCCAGCAGCCGTTTGGCGTTAGCCCTATCCTACAATGAGCAGTTCTTC. Its translation: CASSRLALALSYNEQFF. The chain carries TRBV11-2 and TRBJ2-1; D is unclear. CDR1 and CDR2 from the germline V gene are SGHAT and FQNNGV. CDR3 size: 17 residues. Trimming stripped 5 bases from V and 1 base from J, with 18 bases between.

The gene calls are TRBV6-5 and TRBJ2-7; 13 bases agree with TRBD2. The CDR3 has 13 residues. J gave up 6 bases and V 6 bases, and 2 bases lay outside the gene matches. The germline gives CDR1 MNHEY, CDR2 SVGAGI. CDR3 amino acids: CASSRLAGGEQYF. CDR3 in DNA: TGTGCCAGCAGCCGACTAGCGGGAGGCGAGCAGTACTTC.

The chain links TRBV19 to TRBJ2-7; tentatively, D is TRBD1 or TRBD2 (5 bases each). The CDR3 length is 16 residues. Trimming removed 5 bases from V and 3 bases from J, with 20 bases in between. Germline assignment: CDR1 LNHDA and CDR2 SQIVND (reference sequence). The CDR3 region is CASSPIGGPRLYEQYF. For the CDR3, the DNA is TGTGCCAGTAGTCCTATTGGGGGACCGAGGCTCTACGAGCAGTACTTC.

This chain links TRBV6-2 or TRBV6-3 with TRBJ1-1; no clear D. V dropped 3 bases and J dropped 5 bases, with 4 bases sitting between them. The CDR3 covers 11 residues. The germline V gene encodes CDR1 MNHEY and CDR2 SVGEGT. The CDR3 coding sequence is TGTGCCAGCAGTTATTGGACTGAAGCTTTCTTT. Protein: CASSYWTEAFF.

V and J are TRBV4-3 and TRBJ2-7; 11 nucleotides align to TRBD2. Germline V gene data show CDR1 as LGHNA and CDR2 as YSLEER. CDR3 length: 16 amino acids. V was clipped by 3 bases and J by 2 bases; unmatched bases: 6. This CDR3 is CASSHSGTSGTYEQYF. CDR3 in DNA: TGCGCCAGCAGCCACAGCGGGACTAGCGGAACCTACGAGCAGTACTTC.

CDR3 protein: CASSEAQGRYGYTF. The DNA for the CDR3 is TGTGCCTCATCGGAGGCCCAGGGTCGCTATGGCTACACCTTC. The chain has TRBV19 and TRBJ1-2; possible D gene TRBD1, 5 bases. In germline, CDR1 is LNHDA, CDR2 SQIVND (reference sequence). This CDR3 contains 14 residues. The V and J ends lost 11 bases and 4 bases respectively, with 20 bases between them.

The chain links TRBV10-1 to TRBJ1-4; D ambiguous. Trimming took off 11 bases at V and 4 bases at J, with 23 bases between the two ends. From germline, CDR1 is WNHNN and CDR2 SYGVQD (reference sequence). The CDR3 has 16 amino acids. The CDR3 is CAGLCWFRVVNEKLFF. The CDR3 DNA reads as TGCGCCGGTCTCTGTTGGTTTCGGGTGGTTAATGAAAAACTGTTTTTT.

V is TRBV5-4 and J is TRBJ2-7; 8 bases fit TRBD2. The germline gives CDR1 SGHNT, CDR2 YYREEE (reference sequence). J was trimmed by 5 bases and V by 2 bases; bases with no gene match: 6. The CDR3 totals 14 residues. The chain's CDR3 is CASSFTGTRHEQYF. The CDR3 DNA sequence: TGTGCCAGCAGCTTCACCGGGACTAGACACGAGCAGTACTTC.